This TCR beta chain was sequenced during a study of blood T cell repertoires in COVID-19. Across the study: Acute and convalescent COVID-19 specimens originated in the United States, Italy and Spain. T cells, B-cell-depleted T cells, or PBMCs provided the cDNA or gDNA that served as material.

Per the study methods: Estimated nucleated cell counts came from reference gene primer amplification. Some clones are missing from TCRdb's copy, which holds only in-frame ones; the method was immunoSEQ multiplex PCR. That table is the source of V, J and clone size, and D and trimming were worked out from the DNA. The table has roughly 250,000 clones, roughly 84% seen once. This receptor was taken from a human donor in a cohort sampled during active COVID-19. The sequencing sample was made of peripheral blood.

The CDR3 sequence is CASSSTVFGSHEQYF. The DNA of the CDR3 is TGTGCCAGCAGTTCGACAGTTTTCGGGTCTCACGAGCAGTACTTC. This rearrangement joins TRBV28 to TRBJ2-7; possibly TRBD1 for D (5 bases). Per the germline V gene, CDR1 is MDHEN and CDR2 is SYDVKM. This CDR3 has 15 residues. The V gene lost 4 bases and the J gene lost 5 bases, with 18 bases spanning the gap.